This T cell receptor beta chain comes out of a study of OX40 agonist ivuxolimab in advanced cancers. Whole-study context: At 0.01 to 10 mg/kg, ivuxolimab was administered intravenously to patients every 2 weeks.

CDR3 length equals 16 residues. With 6 bases clipped from V and 2 bases from J, the junction kept 14 bases outside the gene matches. Germline V gene data show CDR1 as SGHKS and CDR2 as YYEKEE (reference sequence). The protocol was immunoSEQ multiplex PCR, while the TCRdb copy is restricted to in-frame clones and leaves out a portion. The data contain 53,000 or so clones, over 75% of them singletons. The chain joins TRBV5-5 to TRBJ2-7, with TRBD2 matching 7 bases. The sequence was obtained from an adult with an advanced solid tumor such as melanoma, head and neck, liver or kidney cancer. The material was CD4+ or CD8+ T cells sorted from blood, obtained in a trial of the OX40 agonist ivuxolimab. The CDR3 DNA sequence: TGTGCCAGCACATTCGCCGGGAGCGGGATGGCCTACGAGCAGTACTTC. Its translation: CASTFAGSGMAYEQYF. Variable domain in full (rest from reference TRBV5-5 and TRBJ2-7): DAGVTQSPTHLIKTRGQQVTLRCSPISGHKSVSWYQQVLGQGPQFIFQYYEKEERGRGNFPDRFSARQFPNYSSELNVNALLLGDSALYLCASTFAGSGMAYEQYFGPGTRLTVT.